Below are 11 T cell receptor beta chains sequenced from a single sample in a study of cytomegalovirus exposure and HLA in healthy donors. Use of 60 Vbeta and 13 Jbeta primers characterized the PCR. The protocol was immunoSEQ multiplex PCR, while the TCRdb copy is restricted to in-frame clones and leaves out a portion. Of roughly 99,000 clones listed, 82% were seen once; the top ten hold less than 3%. The specimen was PBMCs. Receptor source: a man aged 25-40 years in good health and CMV-seropositive.

A single count supports this clone. This chain joins TRBV5-1 and TRBJ1-4; D not certain. The CDR3 spans 15 residues. V was cut by 2 bases and J by 0 bases, with 8 bases left in between. Germline V lookup: CDR1 SGHRS, CDR2 YFSETQ. DNA of the CDR3: TGCGCCAGCAGCTTAGGAGGCACAACTAATGAAAAACTGTTTTTT. The encoded protein is CASSLGGTTNEKLFF.

The rearrangement joins TRBV6-1 to TRBJ1-4; 9 bases agree with TRBD1. The CDR3 is 15 amino acids. Germline V lookup: CDR1 MNHNS, CDR2 SASEGT. V lost 5 bases to trimming and J lost 5 bases; unmatched junction nucleotides: 6. CDR3 loop: CASSSAGTGNEKLFF. The CDR3 bases are TGTGCCAGCAGTTCCGCCGGGACAGGGAATGAAAAACTGTTTTTT.

This chain links TRBV4-1 with TRBJ2-2; a weak D match, TRBD1 (6 bases). Trimming left V 3 bases short and J 2 bases short, with 10 bases between. The germline gives CDR1 MGHRA, CDR2 YSYEKL. The CDR3 is made up of 15 amino acids. CDR3 loop: CASSHVDSNTGELFF. The CDR3 DNA follows: TGCGCCAGCAGCCACGTGGACAGTAACACCGGGGAGCTGTTTTTT.

The V call is TRBV19, the J call TRBJ1-2; 8 bases agree with TRBD1. Germline CDR1 LNHDA, CDR2 SQIVND (reference sequence). The CDR3 has 14 residues. The junction had 9 bases not matched to a gene; V was cut back by 8 bases and J by 4 bases. CDR3 coding DNA: TGTGCCAGTGCCTCACAGGGGGTTGTCTATGGCTACACCTTC. Protein product: CASASQGVVYGYTF.

This chain links TRBV5-1 with TRBJ2-2; 8 nucleotides agree with TRBD1. CDR1 and CDR2 from the germline V gene are SGHRS and YFSETQ. The CDR3 totals 15 residues. V lost 0 bases and J lost 5; bases outside the gene matches: 3. As DNA, the CDR3 is TGCGCCAGCAGCTTGGGGACAGGGAGGACCGGGGAGCTGTTTTTT. Its protein product is CASSLGTGRTGELFF. Full variable domain (missing parts from reference TRBV5-1 and TRBJ2-2): KAGVTQTPRYLIKTRGQQVTLSCSPISGHRSVSWYQQTPGQGLQFLFEYFSETQRNKGNFPGRFSGRQFSNSRSEMNVSTLELGDSALYLCASSLGTGRTGELFFGEGSRLTVL.

V is TRBV7-2 and J is TRBJ1-1; possible D gene TRBD1, 5 bases. CDR1 and CDR2 (germline): SGHTA, FQGNSA. CDR3 length equals 15 residues. V lost 2 bases and J lost 3, with 13 bases in between. The CDR3 region is CASSLSGGTYTEAFF. The CDR3 DNA reads TGTGCCAGCAGCTTATCTGGCGGGACGTACACTGAAGCTTTCTTT.

This rearrangement joins TRBV5-1 to TRBJ2-3; 13 bases align to TRBD2. V lost 0 bases to trimming and J lost 6 bases; unmatched junction nucleotides: 4. Germline CDR1 SGHRS, CDR2 YFSETQ. The CDR3 is made up of 16 amino acids. CDR3 residues: CASSLGTSGGRDTQYF. CDR3 coding DNA: TGCGCCAGCAGCTTGGGGACTAGCGGGGGAAGGGATACGCAGTATTTT. Variable domain in full (rest from reference TRBV5-1 and TRBJ2-3): KAGVTQTPRYLIKTRGQQVTLSCSPISGHRSVSWYQQTPGQGLQFLFEYFSETQRNKGNFPGRFSGRQFSNSRSEMNVSTLELGDSALYLCASSLGTSGGRDTQYFGPGTRLTVL.

The chain uses TRBV5-1 and TRBJ2-3, with 9 bases fitting TRBD2. The germline CDR1 and CDR2 sequences are SGHRS and YFSETQ. The CDR3 totals 15 residues. V gave up 3 bases and J gave up 1 base; unmatched junction bases: 3. The CDR3 sequence is CASSSLAGGTDTQYF. The CDR3 DNA reads TGCGCCAGCAGCTCATTAGCGGGGGGCACAGATACGCAGTATTTT. Full variable domain (rest looked up from reference TRBV5-1 and TRBJ2-3): KAGVTQTPRYLIKTRGQQVTLSCSPISGHRSVSWYQQTPGQGLQFLFEYFSETQRNKGNFPGRFSGRQFSNSRSEMNVSTLELGDSALYLCASSSLAGGTDTQYFGPGTRLTVL.

V gene TRBV9 combines with J gene TRBJ2-3, with a weak D call TRBD2 (5 bases). Germline V gene data show CDR1 as SGDLS and CDR2 as YYNGEE. CDR3 length: 15 amino acids. V was cut by 0 bases and J by 5 bases, with 13 bases left in between. The CDR3 reads CASSVVSGIIDTQYF. The CDR3 nucleotides are TGTGCCAGCAGCGTAGTGTCGGGGATTATAGATACGCAGTATTTT.

The chain links TRBV5-1 to TRBJ1-2; D possibly corresponds to TRBD1 (5 bases). Trimming took off 4 bases at V and 3 bases at J, with 13 bases between the two ends. Germline-derived CDR1 and CDR2 are SGHRS and YFSETQ. The CDR3 spans 14 residues. The CDR3 here is CASSPGRGDYGYTF. The CDR3 DNA reads as TGCGCCAGCAGCCCCGGTAGGGGCGACTATGGCTACACCTTC.

The chain uses TRBV10-3 and TRBJ2-5; 10 nucleotides align to TRBD2. CDR1 is ENHRY and CDR2 is SYGVKD in the germline V gene. The V gene end was trimmed by 0 bases and the J gene end by 2 bases; junction bases not matched to a gene: 6. The length of the CDR3 is 17 residues. CDR3 region: CAISESGLAGAQETQYF. The CDR3 DNA sequence: TGTGCCATCAGTGAGTCGGGGCTAGCGGGGGCACAAGAGACCCAGTACTTC.